The 5 T cell receptor beta chains below all came from one sample that was sequenced in a study of metastatic and nonmetastatic thyroid tumors. TCRdb re-called the PCR reads via MiXCR. The sample gives about 14,000 clones, 12% of which show up once; just over 14% is in the top ten. No treatment of any kind had been given to any patient before thyroid surgery. Material: blood. The receptors shown here come from a female donor with papillary thyroid cancer or a benign thyroid nodule (not recorded which). Some clones in this sample may be carry-over from other donors' samples.

The sample holds many counts of this clone. V is TRBV18 and J is TRBJ2-5; 11 positions agree with TRBD1. This CDR3 has 14 residues. From germline, CDR1 is KGHSH and CDR2 LQKENI. The trim removed 5 bases at V and 5 bases at J, leaving 4 bases unmatched. CDR3 in DNA: TGTGCCAGCTCAGCCCGGGACAGGGGGGAGACCCAGTACTTC. Its protein product is CASSARDRGETQYF.

This clone showed up many times. The rearrangement joins TRBV29-1 to TRBJ2-3; TRBD2 agrees at 9 bases. CDR1 is SQVTM, CDR2 ANQGSEA, per germline. V shed 5 bases, J shed 2 bases, and the junction held 11 bases outside the gene matches. The CDR3 loop spans 16 amino acids. As DNA, the CDR3 is TGCAGCGTTCCACCTGCCAGCGGGAGGAACACAGATACGCAGTATTTT. Translation: CSVPPASGRNTDTQYF.

This clone was seen ten or more times. The rearrangement joins TRBV2 to TRBJ2-7; perhaps TRBD2 as D (5 bases). V was pared by 6 bases and J by 3 bases, with 12 bases between. The CDR3 consists of 13 residues. Germline V lookup: CDR1 SNHLY, CDR2 FYNNEI. DNA of the CDR3: TGTGCCAGCAGGACTCTACTAGTCTACGAGCAGTACTTC. Encoded protein: CASRTLLVYEQYF.

This clone rates as medium-sized. The V call is TRBV6-1, the J call TRBJ2-7, with D hard to call. The germline V gene has CDR1 MNHNS and CDR2 SASEGT. CDR3 length: 14 residues. The V gene lost 5 bases and the J gene lost 0 bases, with 11 bases spanning the gap. DNA for the CDR3: TGTGCCAGCAGTTTTGGCAGGATCTCCTACGAGCAGTACTTC. This gives the protein CASSFGRISYEQYF.

This clone was found many times. The genes are TRBV7-6 and TRBJ1-1; 8 bases line up with TRBD1. CDR3 length equals 16 residues. The V segment lost 0 bases and the J segment 7 bases; nucleotides outside the gene matches: 10. From germline, CDR1 is SGHVS and CDR2 FNYEAQ. The CDR3 sequence: CASSLAWGRGQNEAFF. The CDR3 bases are TGTGCCAGCAGCTTAGCTTGGGGCAGGGGGCAGAATGAAGCTTTCTTT.